The 10 T cell receptor beta chains below all came from one sample that was sequenced in a study of T cell responses to AZD1222 COVID-19 vaccine (dated by TCRdb to the early 2020s). Interpreted using the paper, the time point label stands for: baseline before first vaccination. The sample's treatment or condition, from its label and the paper: meningococcal conjugate vaccine given as trial control. Library creation used the immunoSEQ multiplex PCR assay. Sourced from immuneACCESS, this table was stored by TCRdb with only in-frame sequences that have V and J called. A share of the clones is absent; for the studies checked, an unresolved V gene accounts for under half, and the remainder has no known explanation. The sample has tens of thousands of clones on record, more than 65% of them singletons. The ten biggest clones cover approximately 22% of the sample. This specimen consisted of peripheral blood, obtained on day 0 of MenACWY control vaccination. The receptors were gathered from an adult in good health.

This chain joins TRBV19 and TRBJ2-1, with D possibly being TRBD2 (6 bases). Per germline, CDR1 LNHDA and CDR2 SQIVND (reference sequence). V shed 6 bases and J shed 0 bases, with 12 bases lying between them. The CDR3 is made up of 15 amino acids. CDR3 loop: CASRTTSRSYNEQFF. In DNA, the CDR3 is TGTGCCAGTAGAACCACTAGCCGCTCCTACAATGAGCAGTTCTTC.

V gene TRBV15 combines with J gene TRBJ1-1; D unresolved. Germline V gene sequence: CDR1 LNHNV, CDR2 YYDKDF (reference sequence). The CDR3 loop spans 14 amino acids. Trimming left V 3 bases short and J 3 bases short, with 11 bases between. CDR3 in DNA: TGTGCCACCAGCAGGCGAGTTTTTGACACTGAAGCTTTCTTT. It specifies CATSRRVFDTEAFF.

V is TRBV7-9 and J is TRBJ1-3; D gene ambiguous. Trimming cost V 8 bases and J 0 bases, with 14 bases left between them. The CDR3 covers 15 residues. Germline CDR1 is SEHNR and CDR2 is FQNEAQ (reference sequence). CDR3 in DNA: TGTGCCAGCGGCTCGCCCGAGCACTCTGGAAACACCATATATTTT. It encodes CASGSPEHSGNTIYF. The complete variable domain, with remaining parts taken from reference TRBV7-9 and TRBJ1-3, reads DTGVSQNPRHKITKRGQNVTFRCDPISEHNRLYWYRQTLGQGPEFLTYFQNEAQLEKSRLLSDRFSAERPKGSFSTLEIQRTEQGDSAMYLCASGSPEHSGNTIYFGEGSWLTVV.

The chain joins TRBV30 to TRBJ2-7; 8 positions match TRBD1. With 5 bases clipped from V and 0 bases from J, the junction kept 18 bases outside the gene matches. There are 18 residues in the CDR3. Germline V lookup: CDR1 GTSNPN, CDR2 SVGIG (reference sequence). The CDR3 bases are TGTGCCTGGGGCCCTGAAGCAGGGGGCGCGCTGGGCTCCTACGAGCAGTACTTC. Residues: CAWGPEAGGALGSYEQYF.

The chain is built from TRBV7-8 and TRBJ2-7; TRBD2 might be the D (7 bases). The CDR3 is 15 residues long. In germline, CDR1 is SGHVS, CDR2 FQNEAQ. Trimming removed 1 base at V and 2 bases at J, with 12 bases between. The CDR3 region has the DNA TGTGCCAGCAGCTTAGAGGGGGGGACCACCTACGAGCAGTACTTC. This sequence encodes CASSLEGGTTYEQYF.

This chain's CDR3 is CASSSGTHPAYEQYF. CDR3 nucleotide sequence: TGTGCCAGCAGCTCCGGGACCCATCCGGCCTACGAGCAGTACTTC. The V call is TRBV5-8, the J call TRBJ2-7, with D perhaps matching TRBD1 or TRBD2 (5 bases each). Between the trimmed V and J ends, which lost 3 bases and 2 bases, there was a span of 15 bases. CDR1 is SGHTS and CDR2 is YDEGEE in the germline V gene. The CDR3 is made up of 15 amino acids.

The chain uses TRBV7-2 and TRBJ2-1; unclear D gene. Per germline, CDR1 SGHTA and CDR2 FQGNSA. V was clipped by 7 bases and J by 2 bases, with 15 bases between them. This CDR3 is built from 15 residues. As DNA, the CDR3 is TGTGCCAGCAACTATGTGCGCGCGCCCTACAATGAGCAGTTCTTC. It specifies CASNYVRAPYNEQFF.

In this sample, this clone turned up once. The rearrangement joins TRBV10-2 to TRBJ1-1; TRBD1 is a possible D gene (6 bases). CDR3 length: 12 amino acids. Trimming removed 6 bases at V and 7 bases at J, with 12 bases between. The germline gives CDR1 WSHSY, CDR2 SAAADI. In nucleotides, the CDR3 is TGCGCCAGCAGCCAACAGGGAATTGAAGCTTTCTTT. Residues: CASSQQGIEAFF.

This clone was counted between two and nine times. Other DNA sequences in the same sample also yield this CDR3. The chain links TRBV3-1 (or the pseudogene TRBV3-2) to TRBJ1-5; D call uncertain. The CDR3 spans 13 residues. CDR1 LGHDT and CDR2 YNNKEL come from the germline V gene (reference sequence). V was clipped by 1 base and J by 1 base, with 2 bases between them. This CDR3 is CASSQGSNQPQHF. The CDR3 nucleotides read TGTGCCAGCAGCCAAGGGAGCAATCAGCCCCAGCATTTT.

The chain employs TRBV29-1 and TRBJ2-1; 9 bases agree with TRBD2. The V gene end was trimmed by 6 bases and the J gene end by 0 bases; junction bases not matched to a gene: 3. The CDR3 consists of 14 residues. The V gene's germline CDR1 is SQVTM and CDR2 ANQGSEA. The CDR3 loop is CSVELAGSYNEQFF. In DNA form, the CDR3 reads TGCAGCGTAGAACTAGCGGGCTCCTACAATGAGCAGTTCTTC.